A selection of T cell receptor beta chains follows, all from one sample in a study of T-cell reconstitution after alpha-beta-depleted transplantation in children. Each CDR3 protein is one row after TCRdb ran MiXCR on the PCR reads. The sample contains about 980,000 distinct CDR3 sequences, about 29% of which appear only once. Here the sequenced sample was PBMCs, mostly from graft donor cells, taken 360 days after TCRalphabeta/CD19-depleted stem cell transplant. Receptor source: a boy younger than two who had a stem cell transplant for SCID, so the T cells may come from the graft donor. CDR3s include the opening cysteine and the closing phenylalanine or tryptophan. Fields, in order: J gene, D gene, clone size, V gene, CDR3 protein, CDR3 DNA. A D gene is named only where the DNA matches it firmly. Expanded clones get a size class; other rows say once, few or many, or leave the size out.

J: TRBJ1-1
D: TRBD1
size: few
V: TRBV28
CDR3: CASMTGGPSEAFF
DNA: TGTGCCAGCATGACAGGGGGCCCATCTGAAGCTTTCTTT

J: TRBJ2-3
D: TRBD2
size: NA
V: TRBV7-8
CDR3: CASSLAPSGLTDTQYF
DNA: TGTGCCAGCAGCTTAGCCCCTAGCGGTCTCACAGATACGCAGTATTTT

J: TRBJ2-2
D: TRBD1
size: NA
V: TRBV5-1
CDR3: CASSTRTGRNTGELFF
DNA: TGCGCCAGCAGCACCAGGACAGGAAGAAACACCGGGGAGCTGTTTTTT

J: TRBJ2-7
D: TRBD1
size: few
V: TRBV25-1
CDR3: CASSDPGQGIYEQYF
DNA: TGTGCCAGCAGTGATCCGGGACAGGGGATCTACGAGCAGTACTTC

J: TRBJ1-6
D: TRBD1
size: NA
V: TRBV27
CDR3: CASSLTGEGFLHF
DNA: TGTGCCAGCAGTTTGACAGGGGAGGGGTTTCTCCACTTT

J: TRBJ2-1
D: TRBD1
size: few
V: TRBV12-3/TRBV12-4
CDR3: CASSKTRTGGENEQFF
DNA: TGTGCCAGCAGCAAAACCAGGACAGGGGGGGAAAATGAGCAGTTCTTC

J: TRBJ2-1
D: TRBD2
size: NA
V: TRBV5-1
CDR3: CASSSEGLAGAYNEQFF
DNA: TGCGCCAGCAGCTCCGAAGGGCTCGCGGGGGCCTACAATGAGCAGTTCTTC

J: TRBJ2-5
D: TRBD1
size: NA
V: TRBV27
CDR3: CASSSTTGGETQYF
DNA: TGTGCCAGCAGTTCAACGACAGGGGGAGAGACCCAGTACTTC

J: TRBJ2-4
D: TRBD1
size: NA
V: TRBV5-6
CDR3: CASSLVGQIAKNIQYF
DNA: TGTGCCAGCAGCTTGGTGGGACAGATAGCCAAAAACATTCAGTACTTC

J: TRBJ2-3
D: TRBD2
size: many
V: TRBV9
CDR3: CASSVTSGGTDTQYF
DNA: TGTGCCAGCAGCGTAACTAGCGGGGGCACAGATACGCAGTATTTT

J: TRBJ2-1
D: TRBD2
size: NA
V: TRBV12-3/TRBV12-4
CDR3: CASSPRGTSRNNEQFF
DNA: TGTGCCAGCAGTCCCCGCGGGACTAGCAGGAACAATGAGCAGTTCTTC

J: TRBJ2-7
D: TRBD1
size: many
V: TRBV6-5
CDR3: CASSYRPPGTGILYEQYF
DNA: TGTGCCAGCAGTTACCGCCCGCCAGGGACAGGGATTCTCTACGAGCAGTACTTC

J: TRBJ1-1
D: NA
size: NA
V: TRBV20-1
CDR3: CSARGGTANTEAFF
DNA: TGCAGTGCTAGGGGGGGAACCGCGAACACTGAAGCTTTCTTT

J: TRBJ2-7
D: NA
size: once
V: TRBV28
CDR3: CASSSSRDITYEQYF
DNA: TGTGCCAGCAGTTCTTCCAGGGATATAACCTACGAGCAGTACTTC

J: TRBJ1-1
D: NA
size: few
V: TRBV4-3
CDR3: CASSQEGMNTEAFF
DNA: TGCGCCAGCAGCCAAGAGGGGATGAACACTGAAGCTTTCTTT

J: TRBJ2-1
D: TRBD2
size: few
V: TRBV7-2
CDR3: CASSLDGGGGNEQFF
DNA: TGTGCCAGCAGCTTAGATGGCGGCGGGGGGAATGAGCAGTTCTTC

J: TRBJ1-1
D: NA
size: NA
V: TRBV4-1
CDR3: CASSRDIMNTEAFF
DNA: TGCGCCAGCAGCCGTGACATCATGAACACTGAAGCTTTCTTT

J: TRBJ2-1
D: TRBD2
size: NA
V: TRBV3-1
CDR3: CASSPIGRGLYNEQFF
DNA: TGTGCCAGCAGCCCCATCGGGAGGGGCCTTTACAATGAGCAGTTCTTC